This T cell receptor beta chain was captured by sequencing in a study of blood T cell repertoires in COVID-19. For the study at large: From the United States, Italy and Spain came samples of acute and convalescent COVID-19. In each case, the material was cDNA or gDNA derived from T cells, B-cell-depleted T cells, or PBMCs.

Original analysis: Amplification of reference gene primers provided the estimated nucleated cell counts. This table comes from immunoSEQ multiplex PCR, and its TCRdb copy is limited to in-frame clones, with some not included. The D gene and trimming were derived from the DNA, and the V and J assignments and clone size from that table. The sample lists more than 150,000 clones; more than 70% were seen once. Material: peripheral blood. This TCR derives from a man between 18 and 35 years old with active or convalescent COVID-19.

The CDR3 region is CASSHPQTVRDREGGYTF. The CDR3 nucleotides read TGCGCCAGCAGTCACCCCCAAACAGTACGGGACAGGGAGGGCGGCTACACCTTC. The V and J genes are TRBV23-1 and TRBJ1-2; TRBD1 matches 9 bases. TRBV23-1 is an ORF; its function is uncertain. CDR3 length: 18 amino acids. The ends lost 3 bases at V and 8 bases at J; junction bases unmatched: 19.